The source of this TCR beta chain is a study of blood T cell repertoires in COVID-19. The germline V gene encodes CDR1 MNHEY and CDR2 SVGAGI. The CDR3 length is 13 residues. The ends were cut back, 6 bases at V and 7 bases at J, with 15 bases in the middle. Sequencing was performed with immunoSEQ multiplex PCR; in TCRdb, only in-frame clones are kept and a portion is missing. This table has around 270,000 clones, approximately 81% appearing once. The origin of this receptor is a man in his 60s with acute or convalescent COVID-19. Sequenced sample: peripheral blood. V is TRBV6-5 and J is TRBJ1-2; weak D call: TRBD1 (5 bases). The CDR3 coding sequence is TGTGCCAGCAGCTCCGGTGTAACAGGTGGCTACACCTTC. Translating gives CASSSGVTGGYTF.